This passage covers 9 T cell receptor beta chains from one sample sequenced in a study of blood T cell repertoires in COVID-19. Assay used: immunoSEQ multiplex PCR; TCRdb lists only in-frame clones, some missing. The sample has 430,000 or so clones, around 87% seen once. Sequencing was performed on PBMCs or T cells enriched from blood (not recorded which). The receptors derive from a woman aged 40 to 50 who had recovered from COVID-19.

The chain links TRBV27 to TRBJ2-1, with D tentatively TRBD2 (5 bases). Germline CDR1 and CDR2: MNHEY and SMNVEV (reference sequence). This CDR3 has 14 amino acids. V was shortened by 8 bases and J by 5 bases, with 16 bases between the two germline ends. CDR3 loop: CASSPAGLNNEQFF. CDR3 DNA sequence: TGTGCCAGCTCACCTGCCGGACTGAACAATGAGCAGTTCTTC.

V and J are TRBV30 and TRBJ1-2; D unresolved. CDR1 is GTSNPN, CDR2 SVGIG, per germline (reference sequence). The germline V and J ends were trimmed by 0 bases and 4 bases, with 21 bases remaining between them. This CDR3 is built from 17 residues. The CDR3 bases are TGTGCCTGGAGTGTAGGCCCCCGGAGAGCCTCTGGCTATGGCTACACCTTC. It codes for CAWSVGPRRASGYGYTF.

V and J are TRBV21-1 and TRBJ2-7; TRBD1, the D gene given by the table, was not confirmed from the DNA. TRBV21-1 is given as a pseudogene. CDR3 length: 15 amino acids. The CDR3 sequence: CASKVTDSYSNEQYF. The CDR3 DNA follows: TGTGCCAGCAAGGTGACGGACAGCTATTCCAACGAGCAGTACTTC.

V usage is TRBV18 and J usage is TRBJ2-5; TRBD1 agrees at 7 bases. Per the germline V gene, CDR1 is KGHSH and CDR2 is LQKENI. This CDR3 comprises 15 residues. V gave up 3 bases and J gave up 4 bases; unmatched junction bases: 8. CDR3: CASSPGSGGAETQYF. Here the CDR3 DNA reads TGTGCCAGCTCACCTGGGTCAGGGGGAGCAGAGACCCAGTACTTC. Together with reference TRBV18 and TRBJ2-5, the CDR3 gives the full variable domain: NAGVMQNPRHLVRRRGQEARLRCSPMKGHSHVYWYRQLPEEGLKFMVYLQKENIIDESGMPKERFSAEFPKEGPSILRIQQVVRGDSAAYFCASSPGSGGAETQYFGPGTRLLVL.

The chain couples TRBV5-1 to TRBJ2-6; unclear D gene. This CDR3 contains 16 residues. Trimming took 4 bases from V and 0 from J, leaving 11 bases between them. Germline loops: CDR1 SGHRS, CDR2 YFSETQ. The CDR3 reads CASSQTSSSGANVLTF. The CDR3 DNA is TGCGCCAGCAGCCAAACTTCAAGCTCTGGGGCCAACGTCCTGACTTTC.

The chain has TRBV5-4 and TRBJ2-3; TRBD2 aligns across 7 bases. Germline CDR1 and CDR2: SGHNT and YYREEE (reference sequence). Trimming cost V 4 bases and J 1 base; bases outside gene matches: 12. This CDR3 region has 17 residues. DNA of the CDR3: TGTGCCAGCAGCCATACTAGAACGGGAGGAGGCACAGATACGCAGTATTTT. Residues: CASSHTRTGGGTDTQYF.

This chain links TRBV10-3 with TRBJ2-1; D gene unclear. Deletions cut 6 bases from V and 9 bases from J, with 12 bases between. Germline V gene data show CDR1 as ENHRY and CDR2 as SYGVKD. The CDR3 totals 12 residues. In DNA form, the CDR3 reads TGTGCCATCAGCGCCGAGATCGGTGAGCAGTTCTTC. Translation gives CAISAEIGEQFF.

In regard to this clone: A junction boundary mismatches the germline segment, possibly from a read error. The chain carries TRBV11-2 and TRBJ2-2, with 7 bases identical to TRBD1. Germline lookup yields CDR1 SGHAT and CDR2 FQNNGV. CDR3 length: 15 residues. In DNA form, the CDR3 reads TGTGCCAGCAGCGTAGACAGGGATAACACCGGGGAGCTGTTTTTT. Protein sequence: CASSVDRDNTGELFF. Full variable domain (rest looked up from reference TRBV11-2 and TRBJ2-2): EAGVAQSPRYKIIEKRQSVAFWCNPISGHATLYWYQQILGQGPKLLIQFQNNGVVDDSQLPKDRFSAERLKGVDSTLKIQPAKLEDSAVYLCASSVDRDNTGELFFGEGSRLTVL.

The rearrangement uses TRBV6-5 and TRBJ2-1, with a possible D match to TRBD1 (6 bases). The germline gives CDR1 MNHEY, CDR2 SVGAGI. V was trimmed by 8 bases and J by 6 bases, leaving 8 bases between them. The CDR3 spans 11 residues. For the CDR3, the DNA is TGTGCCAGCCGGACAGCCAATGAGCAGTTCTTC. Its protein product is CASRTANEQFF.